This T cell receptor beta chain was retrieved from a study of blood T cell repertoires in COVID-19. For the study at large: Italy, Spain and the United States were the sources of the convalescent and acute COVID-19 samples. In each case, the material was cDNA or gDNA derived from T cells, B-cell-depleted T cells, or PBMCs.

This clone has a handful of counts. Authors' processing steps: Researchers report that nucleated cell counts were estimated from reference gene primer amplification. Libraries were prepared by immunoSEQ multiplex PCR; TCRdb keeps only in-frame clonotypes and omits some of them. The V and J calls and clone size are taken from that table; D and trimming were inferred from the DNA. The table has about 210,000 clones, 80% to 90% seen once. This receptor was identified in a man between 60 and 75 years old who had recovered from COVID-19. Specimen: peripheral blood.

CDR3 region: CASSDLGPGQSGELFF. The CDR3 DNA sequence: TGTGCCAGCAGTGACTTAGGGCCCGGACAGTCCGGGGAGCTGTTTTTT. This chain links TRBV28 with TRBJ2-2, with a tentative D call TRBD1 (6 bases). Germline-derived CDR1 and CDR2 are MDHEN and SYDVKM. The CDR3 runs 16 residues. With 5 bases removed from V and 6 bases from J, the gap between germline ends came to 19 bases.